This T cell receptor beta chain comes out of a study of cytomegalovirus exposure and HLA in healthy donors. Method: immunoSEQ multiplex PCR; TCRdb's copy keeps in-frame clones and lacks some. The sample consists of about 200,000 clones, approximately 87% of them appearing once. Germline V CDR1 and CDR2: MDHEN, SYDVKM. This CDR3 comprises 14 residues. Trimming cost V 6 bases and J 4 bases; bases outside gene matches: 9. Turning to this clone: The antigen is undetermined.

General study findings and limits: The study found most TCR sequences rare, yet found some public TCRs in many donors. Associated with cytomegalovirus, according to the listing, were 150 to 200 TCR beta chains.

The clonotype comes from a woman in her late teens or twenties in good health and CMV-seronegative. The source material was PBMCs. The V gene is TRBV28, the J gene TRBJ2-7, with TRBD1 matching over 7 bases. The CDR3 bases are TGTGCCAGCAGCCCCGGGACAGTATTATACGAGCAGTACTTC. It specifies CASSPGTVLYEQYF.